This TCR beta chain was sequenced in a study of OX40 agonist ivuxolimab in advanced cancers. Profiled with immunoSEQ multiplex PCR; TCRdb holds only in-frame clones, not every one. The sample contains approximately 52,000 clones, roughly 92% of which appear only once. The sample was CD4+ or CD8+ T cells sorted from blood, taken in a trial of the OX40 agonist ivuxolimab. This TCR was sampled from an adult with an advanced solid tumor such as melanoma, head and neck, liver or kidney cancer.

CDR3 DNA: TGTGCCAGCGGAACAGGGGGGCTCATGAACACTGAAGCTTTCTTT. This gives the protein CASGTGGLMNTEAFF. This sequence joins TRBV28 and TRBJ1-1; 8 bases are a match to TRBD1. The CDR3 runs to 15 residues. Trimming took 8 bases from V and 0 from J; bases not matched to a gene: 8. Germline CDR1 MDHEN, CDR2 SYDVKM.